What follows describes a single T cell receptor beta chain. Its antigen is unidentified. The data are from a study of persistence of HIV-infected CD4 T cells. This nonspecific control used anti-CD3/anti-CD28 bead stimulation of CD4+ T cells. Responding CD4+ T cells were sorted by upregulation of both CD40 ligand and CD69. CD4+ T cell counts exceeded 400 cells/uL; CMV serology was positive. The immunoSEQ assay was version 4, run in survey mode. Method: immunoSEQ multiplex PCR; TCRdb's copy keeps in-frame clones and lacks some. The table has tens of thousands of clones, about 88% seen once. The CDR3 has 19 residues. Per germline, CDR1 LGHNT and CDR2 FRNRAP. Trimming took 3 bases from V and 3 from J; bases not matched to a gene: 19.

The sequence came from an adult woman with HIV who was CMV-seropositive. Sequencing used CD4+ T cells sorted from PBMCs after 18-hour stimulation, obtained from a patient who received antiretroviral therapy. The V and J genes are TRBV12-5 and TRBJ1-1, with 7 bases lining up with TRBD1. The CDR3 loop is CASGFTGTAVNTWDTEAFF. Here the CDR3 DNA reads TGTGCTAGTGGTTTCACCGGGACAGCGGTGAATACATGGGACACTGAAGCTTTCTTT.